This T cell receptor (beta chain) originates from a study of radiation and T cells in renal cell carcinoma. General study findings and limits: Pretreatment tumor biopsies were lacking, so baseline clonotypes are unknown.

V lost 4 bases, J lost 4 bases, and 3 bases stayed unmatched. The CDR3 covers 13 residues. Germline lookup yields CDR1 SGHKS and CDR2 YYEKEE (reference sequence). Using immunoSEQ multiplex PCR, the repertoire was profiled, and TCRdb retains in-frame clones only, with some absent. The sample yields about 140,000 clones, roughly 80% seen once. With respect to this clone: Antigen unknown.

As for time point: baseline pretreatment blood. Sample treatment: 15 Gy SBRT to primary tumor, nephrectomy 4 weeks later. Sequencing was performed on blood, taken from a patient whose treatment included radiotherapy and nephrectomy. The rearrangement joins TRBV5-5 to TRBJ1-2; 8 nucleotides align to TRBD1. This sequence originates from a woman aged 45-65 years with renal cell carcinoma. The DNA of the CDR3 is TGTGCCAGCAGCCCTACAGGGGGCTATGGCTACACCTTC. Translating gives CASSPTGGYGYTF.